This T cell receptor beta chain is from a study of T cell changes during pregnancy in multiple sclerosis. Profiled with immunoSEQ multiplex PCR; TCRdb holds only in-frame clones, not every one. The table lists 30,000 to 40,000 clones, around 91% of them singletons. Source: CD4+ T cells from peripheral blood mononuclear cells, taken in the second trimester of pregnancy. The TCR was taken from a female donor with multiple sclerosis, enrolled in a pregnancy study.

DNA of the CDR3: TGTGCCAGTAGTACCCAGGGATCCGATTCCTATGGCTACACCTTC. It yields the protein CASSTQGSDSYGYTF. The V and J genes are TRBV19 and TRBJ1-2, with a possible D match to TRBD1 (5 bases). Germline CDR1 LNHDA, CDR2 SQIVND (reference sequence). This CDR3 is built from 15 residues. Trimming removed 4 bases from V and 4 bases from J, with 16 bases in between.